This passage covers 2 T cell receptor beta chains from one sample sequenced in a study of blood T cell repertoires in COVID-19. Clones were sequenced by immunoSEQ multiplex PCR, and TCRdb holds only the in-frame ones, with some missing. The sample shows some 260,000 clones, over 75% of them seen only once. The sample taken for sequencing was PBMCs or T cells enriched from blood (not recorded which). These receptors were taken from a man aged 35-49 years who had recovered from COVID-19.

The V gene is TRBV7-9, the J gene TRBJ2-7, with 8 bases lining up with TRBD2. The ends lost 5 bases at V and 5 bases at J; junction bases unmatched: 8. CDR3 length: 14 residues. Germline loops: CDR1 SEHNR, CDR2 FQNEAQ (reference sequence). The CDR3 nucleotides read TGTGCCAGCAGCCCCGGGGGGGCGGGTCACGAGCAGTACTTC. Protein product: CASSPGGAGHEQYF.

DNA of the CDR3: TGCGCCAGCAGCCCCTCGTTGGGGGGTGATAAGAAAGCTTTCTTT. This translates into CASSPSLGGDKKAFF. The J gene is TRBJ1-1, the V gene TRBV5-1, with D perhaps matching TRBD1 (5 bases). The CDR3 is 15 amino acids. Between the trimmed V and J ends, which lost 4 bases and 9 bases, there was a span of 22 bases. Germline V gives CDR1 SGHRS, CDR2 YFSETQ.